Listed here is a single TCR beta chain. Its specificity is not known. The record originates from a study of cytomegalovirus exposure and HLA in healthy donors. Study results and caveats: The authors listed 150 to 200 TCR beta chains as cytomegalovirus-associated. Information on immune exposure was restricted to one variable (CMV serostatus).

Trimming removed 0 bases from V and 7 bases from J, with 10 bases in between. The CDR3 is 15 residues long. Germline loops: CDR1 KGHSH, CDR2 LQKENI. PCR primers comprised 60 Vbeta and 13 Jbeta primers. TCRdb's table, derived via immunoSEQ multiplex PCR, lists solely in-frame clones and lacks some. Of 50,000 to 60,000 clones listed, more than 75% are singletons. The specimen was PBMCs. The chain recombines TRBV18 with TRBJ1-6; maybe TRBD1 (6 bases). This TCR was sampled from a female donor in good health and CMV-seronegative. Written as DNA, the CDR3 is TGTGCCAGCTCACCACCGCCGACAGGAAATTCACCCCTCCACTTT. Translating it yields CASSPPPTGNSPLHF.